This paragraph reports one TCR beta chain. V shed 1 base and J 10 bases; nucleotides not matched to a gene: 11. This CDR3 comprises 15 residues. CDR1 and CDR2 (germline): SGHAT, FQNNGV. This entry comes from a study of blood T cell repertoires in COVID-19. Study summary: There were acute and convalescent COVID-19 samples, and they came from the United States, Italy and Spain. Sources were T cells, B-cell-depleted T cells, or PBMCs; the material itself was cDNA or gDNA.

In the 2 weeks before study entry, exposed participants met a COVID-19 case, which was PCR-confirmed or clinician-diagnosed. This table comes from immunoSEQ multiplex PCR, and its TCRdb copy is limited to in-frame clones, with some not included. The data hold roughly 250,000 clones, with 83% observed a single time. The TCR sequence derives from a woman aged 40 to 55 who had been exposed to COVID-19. J is TRBJ2-3 and V is TRBV11-2, with TRBD1 matching 7 bases. The sample taken for sequencing was PBMCs or T cells enriched from blood (not recorded which). The CDR3, as DNA: TGTGCCAGCAGCTTAGGGCAGCAGGGGGATAGGGCGCAGTATTTT. This gives the protein CASSLGQQGDRAQYF.